A selection of T cell receptor beta chains follows, all from one sample in a study of cytomegalovirus exposure and HLA in healthy donors. The repertoire was sequenced with immunoSEQ multiplex PCR; TCRdb's copy has only in-frame clones and lacks some. The top ten hold approximately 4.8% of the sample, which has about 100,000 clones, about 74% seen once. The sample was PBMCs. The source is a woman in her late teens or twenties in good health and CMV-seropositive. CDR3s include the opening cysteine and the closing phenylalanine or tryptophan. D genes are given only for firm matches. Clone size is given for some rows only: seen once, a few or many times, or a class if the clone is expanded.

TRBV7-2	TRBJ2-5	-	-	TGTGCCAGCAGCTTAGTCATTGAGACCCAGTACTTC	CASSLVIETQYF
TRBV10-3	TRBJ1-5	-	-	TGTGCCATCAGTGAGAGCATTAGCAATCAGCCCCAGCATTTT	CAISESISNQPQHF
TRBV27	TRBJ2-4	-	-	TGTGCCAGCAGTTCGGGGACACCATTAGCCAAAAACATTCAGTACTTC	CASSSGTPLAKNIQYF
TRBV2	TRBJ2-5	-	TRBD1	TGTGCCAGCAGAGACGACAGGGGAGGAGAGACCCAGTACTTC	CASRDDRGGETQYF
TRBV28	TRBJ2-5	-	-	TGTGCCAGCAGTTTAGCGGGATCAGAGACCCAGTACTTC	CASSLAGSETQYF
TRBV7-3	TRBJ2-2	-	TRBD1	TGTGCCAGCAGCTTAAAGGGACAGGGGAACACCGGGGAGCTGTTTTTT	CASSLKGQGNTGELFF
TRBV14	TRBJ1-1	-	-	TGTGCCAGCAGCCTCTATTTGAACACTGAAGCTTTCTTT	CASSLYLNTEAFF
TRBV9	TRBJ2-7	-	TRBD2	TGTGCCAGCAGCGTAGGGGGACTAGCAAACTACGAGCAGTACTTC	CASSVGGLANYEQYF
TRBV29-1	TRBJ2-1	once	TRBD2	TGCAGCGTTGAGGCGGGGGCCTACAATGAGCAGTTCTTC	CSVEAGAYNEQFF
TRBV29-1	TRBJ2-3	-	-	TGCAGCGTTGAAGATAGACTAGTGTCCGCCACAGATACGCAGTATTTT	CSVEDRLVSATDTQYF
TRBV18	TRBJ1-4	-	-	TGTGCCAGCTCACCACAAAGCCCAGGAGGTGAAAAACTGTTTTTT	CASSPQSPGGEKLFF
TRBV28	TRBJ1-1	once	TRBD1	TGTGCCAGCAGAGGGACAGGGCCCTCCACTGAAGCTTTCTTT	CASRGTGPSTEAFF
TRBV27	TRBJ1-3	-	-	TGTGCCAGCAGGGGACACTCTGGAAACACCATATATTTT	CASRGHSGNTIYF
TRBV5-1	TRBJ2-5	-	TRBD1	TGCGCCAGCAGCTTGCAGGGGGCAGACCAAGAGACCCAGTACTTC	CASSLQGADQETQYF
TRBV19	TRBJ2-7	-	-	TGTGCCAGTAGTATCGGCGGGCCCAGATACGAGCAGTACTTC	CASSIGGPRYEQYF
TRBV4-3	TRBJ2-2	-	TRBD2	TGCGCCAGCAGTTGGGGTAGCGGGACGAACACCGGGGAGCTGTTTTTT	CASSWGSGTNTGELFF
TRBV18	TRBJ2-6	-	TRBD1	TGTGCCAGCTCACCCAAGACAGGGGCAGGGGCCAACGTCCTGACTTTC	CASSPKTGAGANVLTF
TRBV6-5	TRBJ2-7	-	-	TGTGCCAGCAGTTCCCTGGTAGCTGGCGAGCAGTACTTC	CASSSLVAGEQYF
TRBV7-3	TRBJ2-3	-	-	TGTGCCAGCAGCTTACTCGGAGGAGCAGATACGCAGTATTTT	CASSLLGGADTQYF
TRBV5-6	TRBJ1-5	once	-	TGTGCCAGCAGCAAAGGGGGTCAGCCCCAGCATTTT	CASSKGGQPQHF
TRBV5-1	TRBJ2-1	-	TRBD2	TGCGCCAGCAGCTTGGATAGCGGGACGAGCTCCTACAATGAGCAGTTCTTC	CASSLDSGTSSYNEQFF
TRBV6-6	TRBJ2-5	-	TRBD1	TGTGCCAGCAGGGACAGGGAAGTGGAGACCCAGTACTTC	CASRDREVETQYF
TRBV30	TRBJ1-1	-	-	TGTGCCTGGAACACGGGCGGGTACACTGAAGCTTTCTTT	CAWNTGGYTEAFF
TRBV27	TRBJ2-7	-	TRBD1	TGTGCCAGCAGTTTTACAGGGGGCCTAGACTACGAGCAGTACTTC	CASSFTGGLDYEQYF
TRBV27	TRBJ1-4	-	-	TGTGCCAGCAGCTTAGACGTTACAGCGGTTAATGAAAAACTGTTTTTT	CASSLDVTAVNEKLFF
TRBV7-2	TRBJ2-7	-	TRBD2	TGTGCCAGCAGCTCGTTGGGGGGGGAGAGCTCCTACGAGCAGTACTTC	CASSSLGGESSYEQYF
TRBV4-3	TRBJ2-1	-	TRBD2	TGCGCCAGCAGCCAAGATTTCGGGGGAGGGCCGTTCAATGAGCAGTTCTTC	CASSQDFGGGPFNEQFF
TRBV18	TRBJ2-1	-	TRBD2	TGTGCCAGCTCACCCAGCGGGAGAGCATACAATGAGCAGTTCTTC	CASSPSGRAYNEQFF
TRBV4-2	TRBJ2-7	once	TRBD2	TGTGCCAGCAGCCAAGTTGAAACTAGCGGTCCCTACGAGCAGTACTTC	CASSQVETSGPYEQYF
TRBV18	TRBJ2-5	-	TRBD2	TGTGCCAGCTCACCCGGGGGGGAGACCCAGTACTTC	CASSPGGETQYF
TRBV10-3	TRBJ2-6	once	TRBD1	TGTGCCATCAGTGAGTCCCTTGGACAGGGGGCCCGCTCTGGGGCCAACGTCCTGACTTTC	CAISESLGQGARSGANVLTF
TRBV4-3	TRBJ1-5	-	TRBD1	TGCGCCAGCAGCCAAGACCGACAGGGAGGTCAGCCCCAGCATTTT	CASSQDRQGGQPQHF
TRBV28	TRBJ2-7	-	TRBD2	TGTGCCAGCAGACCCACTAGCGGGAGGTACGAGCAGTACTTC	CASRPTSGRYEQYF
TRBV2	TRBJ2-1	-	-	TGTGCCAGCCCGCCCGAGTCAGGCCCCTACAATGAGCAGTTCTTC	CASPPESGPYNEQFF
TRBV30	TRBJ1-1	-	-	TGTGCCTGGAGTGACGGGAACACTGAAGCTTTCTTT	CAWSDGNTEAFF
TRBV7-9	TRBJ2-7	-	TRBD2	TGTGCCAGCAGCTTAGTGCCCGTAGCGGGAGCCTCCTACGAGCAGTACTTC	CASSLVPVAGASYEQYF
TRBV6-4	TRBJ1-2	-	TRBD1	TGTGCCAGGACAGGGAACGGCTACACCTTC	CARTGNGYTF
TRBV7-9	TRBJ2-5	few	TRBD2	TGTGCCAGCAGCCGTTGGTTGGGACTAGCGTACCAAGAGACCCAGTACTTC	CASSRWLGLAYQETQYF
TRBV27	TRBJ1-5	few	-	TGTGCCAGCAGTTTAGGAGGGAACAATCAGCCCCAGCATTTT	CASSLGGNNQPQHF
TRBV5-5	TRBJ2-3	-	TRBD2	TGTGCCAGCAGTACTAGCGGGGAGAGCACAGATACGCAGTATTTT	CASSTSGESTDTQYF
TRBV7-2	TRBJ2-5	-	TRBD2	TGTGCCAGCAAGTGGACAGCGGGAGTCCAAGAGACCCAGTACTTC	CASKWTAGVQETQYF
TRBV5-4	TRBJ2-1	few	-	TGTGCCAGCAGCTTGGTTCCAGGGGAATACAATGAGCAGTTCTTC	CASSLVPGEYNEQFF
TRBV10-3	TRBJ2-1	few	TRBD2	TGTGCCTTCTCCCCGGGAGCAGCGGGAGGCTACAATGAGCAGTTCTTC	CAFSPGAAGGYNEQFF
TRBV2	TRBJ1-5	once	TRBD1	TGTGCCAGCAGTGGGACAGGGCCCGGTCAGCCCCAGCATTTT	CASSGTGPGQPQHF
TRBV2	TRBJ1-2	-	TRBD1	TGTGCCAGCAGTCCTCAGGGGGCGATCGGCTACACCTTC	CASSPQGAIGYTF
TRBV6-6	TRBJ2-4	-	TRBD2	TGTGCCAGCAGTCTTTCAGCGGGGGGGGCCAAAAACATTCAGTACTTC	CASSLSAGGAKNIQYF
TRBV30	TRBJ2-2	-	TRBD1	TGTGCCTCCTCTTTTGGGACAGCGAACACCGGGGAGCTGTTTTTT	CASSFGTANTGELFF
TRBV7-9	TRBJ1-4	-	TRBD1	TGTGCCAGCAGCGGGGGAAACAGGGGGCCGAGGGAAAAACTGTTTTTT	CASSGGNRGPREKLFF
TRBV27	TRBJ2-7	-	TRBD2	TGTGCCAGCAAGGGACTAGCGGGAAACTACGAGCAGTACTTC	CASKGLAGNYEQYF
TRBV7-2	TRBJ2-1	few	TRBD2	TGTGCCAGCACCCCCTCGGGACTAGCGGGATATGAGCAGTTCTTC	CASTPSGLAGYEQFF
TRBV5-4	TRBJ2-7	few	TRBD1	TGTGCCAGCAGCTTGGGACAGGGACCCTACGAGCAGTACTTC	CASSLGQGPYEQYF
TRBV30	TRBJ1-1	-	TRBD1	TGTGCCTGGAGCTACCGGGACAGGAACACTGAAGCTTTCTTT	CAWSYRDRNTEAFF
TRBV4-2	TRBJ2-7	-	-	TGTGCCAGCAGCCTGAATCGGGCTAGCGATACCTACGAGCAGTACTTC	CASSLNRASDTYEQYF
TRBV11-2	TRBJ2-7	-	-	TGTGCCAGCAGCTTGTTCCGGGACTACGAGCAGTACTTC	CASSLFRDYEQYF
TRBV10-3	TRBJ1-1	-	TRBD1	TGTGCCATAGGGGACAGGGCCACTGAAGCTTTCTTT	CAIGDRATEAFF
TRBV7-2	TRBJ1-2	once	TRBD1	TGTGCCAGCAGCGTGGACAGGGAATCGTTCGGCTACACCTTC	CASSVDRESFGYTF